A selection of T cell receptor beta chains follows, all from one sample in a study of CD8+CD57+ T cells in acquired aplastic anemia. TCRdb recomputed calls from the reads with MiXCR, one row per CDR3 protein. The sample lists a few hundred thousand distinct CDR3 sequences, around 49% occurring once. What was sequenced was sorted CD4+, CD8+, or CD8+CD57+ T cells (not recorded which) from PBMCs. The origin of the receptors is a human donor with aplastic anemia. Each CDR3 is given with its conserved first and last residue. The order of the fields is V gene, clone size, J gene, D gene, CDR3 DNA, CDR3 protein. The D gene is left open where the match is weak. Not all rows give a size; the values are once, few, many and, for expanded clones, a class.

V gene: TRBV29-1
clone size: NA
J gene: TRBJ2-5
D gene: NA
CDR3 DNA: TGCAGCGTTGGGGTGGGTCAAGAGACCCAGTACTTC
CDR3 protein: CSVGVGQETQYF

V gene: TRBV5-1
clone size: many
J gene: TRBJ1-4
D gene: NA
CDR3 DNA: TGCGCCAGCAGCTTGGATGTAAATGAAAAACTGTTTTTT
CDR3 protein: CASSLDVNEKLFF

V gene: TRBV6-5
clone size: NA
J gene: TRBJ2-1
D gene: TRBD2
CDR3 DNA: TGTGCCAGCAGTGAGGCCCCCACTAGCGGGGCCTACAATGAGCAGTTCTTC
CDR3 protein: CASSEAPTSGAYNEQFF

V gene: TRBV28
clone size: NA
J gene: TRBJ2-2
D gene: NA
CDR3 DNA: TGTGCCACGTCCGGGGGATCGAACACCGGGGAGCTGTTTTTT
CDR3 protein: CATSGGSNTGELFF

V gene: TRBV5-8
clone size: many
J gene: TRBJ2-5
D gene: TRBD1
CDR3 DNA: TGTGCCAGCAGCTTGGGGGTTGGCAGGGGGCCCCAAGAGACCCAGTACTTC
CDR3 protein: CASSLGVGRGPQETQYF

V gene: TRBV10-3
clone size: many
J gene: TRBJ1-2
D gene: TRBD1
CDR3 DNA: TGTGCCATCAGTGAAAGCAGACAGGGGGGTAGCTATGGCTACACCTTC
CDR3 protein: CAISESRQGGSYGYTF

V gene: TRBV28
clone size: few
J gene: TRBJ1-4
D gene: TRBD1
CDR3 DNA: TGTGCCAGCAGTTCCCTCGACAGGGGGCAAACTAATGAAAAACTGTTTTTT
CDR3 protein: CASSSLDRGQTNEKLFF

V gene: TRBV19
clone size: many
J gene: TRBJ2-5
D gene: TRBD2
CDR3 DNA: TGTGCCAGTAGTGCCCGACTAGCGGAGGGAGGGACCCAGTACTTC
CDR3 protein: CASSARLAEGGTQYF

V gene: TRBV25-1
clone size: many
J gene: TRBJ1-2
D gene: NA
CDR3 DNA: TGTGCCAGCAGTGAATTTACAGGCCCCAACTATGGCTACACCTTC
CDR3 protein: CASSEFTGPNYGYTF

V gene: TRBV6-5
clone size: many
J gene: TRBJ1-6
D gene: TRBD1
CDR3 DNA: TGTGCCAGCAGAAATACAGGGGGCGCGAATTCACCCCTCCACTTT
CDR3 protein: CASRNTGGANSPLHF

V gene: TRBV7-4
clone size: NA
J gene: TRBJ1-2
D gene: NA
CDR3 DNA: TGTGCCAGCAGCACTAGCGGGGGCCCTAACTATGGCTACACCTTC
CDR3 protein: CASSTSGGPNYGYTF

V gene: TRBV2
clone size: NA
J gene: TRBJ1-6
D gene: TRBD1
CDR3 DNA: TGTGCCAGCAGCTTACAGGGGGCGTACAATTCACCCCTCCACTTT
CDR3 protein: CASSLQGAYNSPLHF

V gene: TRBV7-9
clone size: few
J gene: TRBJ1-2
D gene: TRBD1
CDR3 DNA: TGTGCCAGCAGCCCCGAAGGACAGGGCTATGGCTACACCTTC
CDR3 protein: CASSPEGQGYGYTF

V gene: TRBV9
clone size: NA
J gene: TRBJ2-3
D gene: TRBD2
CDR3 DNA: TGTGCCAGCAGCTCGGGACTAGCTGTAGATACGCAGTATTTT
CDR3 protein: CASSSGLAVDTQYF

V gene: TRBV7-2
clone size: NA
J gene: TRBJ2-5
D gene: TRBD2
CDR3 DNA: TGTGCCAGCAGCGATCCTACTAGCGACTCCACGGGGGCCCAGTACTTC
CDR3 protein: CASSDPTSDSTGAQYF

V gene: TRBV9
clone size: few
J gene: TRBJ1-6
D gene: NA
CDR3 DNA: TGTGCCAGCAGCGGAACCGGGACACTGACTAATTCACCCCTCCACTTT
CDR3 protein: CASSGTGTLTNSPLHF

V gene: TRBV5-6
clone size: many
J gene: TRBJ1-3
D gene: NA
CDR3 DNA: TGTGCCAGCGAACAGGTCTCTGGAAACACCATATATTTT
CDR3 protein: CASEQVSGNTIYF

V gene: TRBV20-1
clone size: few
J gene: TRBJ2-7
D gene: NA
CDR3 DNA: TGCAGTGCTAGTGATGGACAGCCCTACGAGCAGTACTTC
CDR3 protein: CSASDGQPYEQYF

V gene: TRBV7-3
clone size: many
J gene: TRBJ2-3
D gene: NA
CDR3 DNA: TGTGCCAGCAGCTTAGAGGGATCAGATACGCAGTATTTT
CDR3 protein: CASSLEGSDTQYF

V gene: TRBV6-6
clone size: many
J gene: TRBJ1-2
D gene: TRBD1
CDR3 DNA: TGTGCCAGCAGTTATTCCGGACAGGGCATATATGGCTACACCTTC
CDR3 protein: CASSYSGQGIYGYTF

V gene: TRBV25-1
clone size: NA
J gene: TRBJ1-5
D gene: NA
CDR3 DNA: TGTGCCAGCAGTGAAAAGAGGAAATACGATCAGCCCCAGCATTTT
CDR3 protein: CASSEKRKYDQPQHF

V gene: TRBV30
clone size: many
J gene: TRBJ1-2
D gene: NA
CDR3 DNA: TGTGCCTGGACTCTCGGCTGGACGAATGGCTACACCTTC
CDR3 protein: CAWTLGWTNGYTF

V gene: TRBV6-1
clone size: many
J gene: TRBJ1-1
D gene: NA
CDR3 DNA: TGTGCCAGCACCATAAGGGGTGGGGCTTTCTTT
CDR3 protein: CASTIRGGAFF

V gene: TRBV29-1
clone size: NA
J gene: TRBJ1-1
D gene: NA
CDR3 DNA: TGCAGCGCCCAGACACTGGGGGACACTGAAGCTTTCTTT
CDR3 protein: CSAQTLGDTEAFF

V gene: TRBV2
clone size: NA
J gene: TRBJ2-5
D gene: NA
CDR3 DNA: TGTGCCAGCAGTGAACAAGTAGGGGGTGAGACCCAGTACTTC
CDR3 protein: CASSEQVGGETQYF

V gene: TRBV5-1
clone size: many
J gene: TRBJ2-1
D gene: NA
CDR3 DNA: TGCGCCAGCAGCTTAAGTTCTCCTCCGGCTGAGCAGTTCTTC
CDR3 protein: CASSLSSPPAEQFF

V gene: TRBV6-5
clone size: NA
J gene: TRBJ2-7
D gene: NA
CDR3 DNA: TGTGCCAGCCGTAGAGGGGGGGAGCAGTACTTC
CDR3 protein: CASRRGGEQYF

V gene: TRBV12-3/TRBV12-4
clone size: many
J gene: TRBJ1-6
D gene: NA
CDR3 DNA: TGTGCCAGCGGAGGGGGCTATAATTCACCCCTCCACTTT
CDR3 protein: CASGGGYNSPLHF

V gene: TRBV12-3/TRBV12-4
clone size: NA
J gene: TRBJ2-7
D gene: TRBD1
CDR3 DNA: TGTGCCAGCAGTTGGGACAGGGGCCTCCCCTCCTACTACGAGCAGTACTTC
CDR3 protein: CASSWDRGLPSYYEQYF

V gene: TRBV5-1
clone size: many
J gene: TRBJ2-5
D gene: NA
CDR3 DNA: TGCGCCAGCAGAGAAGCGACCCAAGAGACCCAGTACTTC
CDR3 protein: CASREATQETQYF

V gene: TRBV7-6
clone size: NA
J gene: TRBJ2-5
D gene: NA
CDR3 DNA: TGTGCCAGCAGCTTAGGGGGACTCCAAGAGACCCAGTACTTC
CDR3 protein: CASSLGGLQETQYF

V gene: TRBV15
clone size: NA
J gene: TRBJ2-5
D gene: TRBD2
CDR3 DNA: TGTGCCACCAGCAGCCCAAGGGGACTAGCGGGAGAGACCCAGTACTTC
CDR3 protein: CATSSPRGLAGETQYF

V gene: TRBV27
clone size: NA
J gene: TRBJ1-5
D gene: TRBD1
CDR3 DNA: TGTGCCAGCAGTCCCCGGCAGGGGGAATATAGCAATCAGCCCCAGCATTTT
CDR3 protein: CASSPRQGEYSNQPQHF

V gene: TRBV20-1
clone size: NA
J gene: TRBJ1-6
D gene: NA
CDR3 DNA: TGCAGTGCTAGTACGGGGGGGAACTCACCCCTCCACTTT
CDR3 protein: CSASTGGNSPLHF

V gene: TRBV6-6
clone size: few
J gene: TRBJ2-3
D gene: NA
CDR3 DNA: TGTGCCAGCAGTTACTCGAGTGGAGCTAGCACAGATACGCAGTATTTT
CDR3 protein: CASSYSSGASTDTQYF

V gene: TRBV2
clone size: many
J gene: TRBJ1-2
D gene: NA
CDR3 DNA: TGTGCCAGCAGGGGGGACGGTAACTATGGCTACACCTTC
CDR3 protein: CASRGDGNYGYTF

V gene: TRBV5-8
clone size: many
J gene: TRBJ2-3
D gene: TRBD2
CDR3 DNA: TGTGCCAGCAGCTTTTTCCAGCGGGGGGCGACAGATACGCAGTATTTT
CDR3 protein: CASSFFQRGATDTQYF

V gene: TRBV20-1
clone size: many
J gene: TRBJ1-5
D gene: NA
CDR3 DNA: TGCAGTGCTAGAGGGGGGGGTCAGCCCCAGCATTTT
CDR3 protein: CSARGGGQPQHF

V gene: TRBV2
clone size: many
J gene: TRBJ2-7
D gene: TRBD2
CDR3 DNA: TGTGCCAAAGGGACTAGCGGGGCCTACGAGCAGTACTTC
CDR3 protein: CAKGTSGAYEQYF

V gene: TRBV28
clone size: many
J gene: TRBJ2-7
D gene: NA
CDR3 DNA: TGTGCCAGCAGTTTAGGAGTTTACTACGAGCAGTACTTC
CDR3 protein: CASSLGVYYEQYF

V gene: TRBV20-1
clone size: NA
J gene: TRBJ1-3
D gene: NA
CDR3 DNA: TGCAGTGCTAGAGCAACCGTTGGAAACACCATATATTTT
CDR3 protein: CSARATVGNTIYF

V gene: TRBV25-1
clone size: NA
J gene: TRBJ1-4
D gene: TRBD1
CDR3 DNA: TGTGCCAGCGGACCGGGACAGGTTGCGACTAATGAAAAACTGTTTTTT
CDR3 protein: CASGPGQVATNEKLFF

V gene: TRBV29-1
clone size: NA
J gene: TRBJ2-5
D gene: NA
CDR3 DNA: TGCAGCCCGAAAGATGGAGAGACCCAGTACTTC
CDR3 protein: CSPKDGETQYF

V gene: TRBV19
clone size: many
J gene: TRBJ2-5
D gene: NA
CDR3 DNA: TGTGCCAGTAGCCCCCGGGTGAGGGAGACCCAGTACTTC
CDR3 protein: CASSPRVRETQYF

V gene: TRBV6-1
clone size: many
J gene: TRBJ1-5
D gene: NA
CDR3 DNA: TGTGCCAGCAGCAAGTTGGAGGGCAATCAGCCCCAGCATTTT
CDR3 protein: CASSKLEGNQPQHF

V gene: TRBV2
clone size: many
J gene: TRBJ1-5
D gene: NA
CDR3 DNA: TGTGCCAGCAGTTTGGGGCATCGACGGTCTAATCAGCCCCAGCATTTT
CDR3 protein: CASSLGHRRSNQPQHF

V gene: TRBV5-5
clone size: NA
J gene: TRBJ1-4
D gene: NA
CDR3 DNA: TGCGCCAGCAGCTTGATCGGGGGGGATGAAAAACTGTTTTTT
CDR3 protein: CASSLIGGDEKLFF

V gene: TRBV20-1
clone size: NA
J gene: TRBJ2-7
D gene: NA
CDR3 DNA: TGCAGTGCTAGGGGGAACAGGGGGGGTTACGAGCAGTACTTC
CDR3 protein: CSARGNRGGYEQYF

V gene: TRBV5-1
clone size: NA
J gene: TRBJ2-7
D gene: NA
CDR3 DNA: TGCGCCAGCAGCCAGTACGGGACACCCGTATACGAGCAGTACTTC
CDR3 protein: CASSQYGTPVYEQYF